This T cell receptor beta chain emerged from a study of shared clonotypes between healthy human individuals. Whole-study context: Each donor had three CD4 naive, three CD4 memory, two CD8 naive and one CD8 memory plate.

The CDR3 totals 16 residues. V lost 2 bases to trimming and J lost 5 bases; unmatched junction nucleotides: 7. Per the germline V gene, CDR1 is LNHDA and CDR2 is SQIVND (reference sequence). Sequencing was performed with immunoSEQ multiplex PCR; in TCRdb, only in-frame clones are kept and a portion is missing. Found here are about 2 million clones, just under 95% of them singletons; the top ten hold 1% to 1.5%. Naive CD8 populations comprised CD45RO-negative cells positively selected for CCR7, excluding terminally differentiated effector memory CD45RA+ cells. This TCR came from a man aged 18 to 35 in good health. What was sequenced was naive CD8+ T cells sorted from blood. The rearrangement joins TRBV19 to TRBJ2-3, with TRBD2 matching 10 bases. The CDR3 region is CASSIFHPSGGDTQYF. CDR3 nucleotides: TGTGCCAGTAGTATATTCCATCCTAGCGGGGGAGATACGCAGTATTTT.